Listed below are T cell receptor beta chains from one sample, sequenced in a study of T cells in Graves' hyperthyroidism and ophthalmopathy. TCRdb re-called the multiplex PCR reads with MiXCR, one entry per CDR3 protein. The sample has about 270,000 distinct CDR3 sequences, roughly 15% seen once. Sequencing was performed on blood. These receptors originate from a woman aged 45-60 years with Graves' hyperthyroidism that later progressed to Graves' ophthalmopathy. CDR3s leave out the opening cysteine and the closing phenylalanine or tryptophan. The order of the fields is J gene, V gene, CDR3 protein.

>TRBJ1-2|TRBV6-5
ASSFQWRGPRWYGYT
>TRBJ2-7|TRBV6-1
ASSDIRLNYEQY
>TRBJ2-3|TRBV6-1
ASSGGGAEDTQY
>TRBJ2-1|TRBV25-1
ASSAAAHNEQF
>TRBJ1-1|TRBV9
ASSESDGVGTEAF
>TRBJ1-4|TRBV30
AWSMYRQGGEKLF
>TRBJ2-7|TRBV7-9
ASSSDRQGSYEQY
>TRBJ2-7|TRBV28
ASSLGGAAYEQY
>TRBJ2-2|TRBV3-1
ASRVTPGATGELF
>TRBJ2-5|TRBV20-1
SAREGAILQETQY
>TRBJ2-7|TRBV4-1
ASSQRAGGYSEQY
>TRBJ2-1|TRBV27
ASSLRGRTNEQF
>TRBJ2-5|TRBV28
ASLLAGGPGETQY
>TRBJ1-6|TRBV12-3/TRBV12-4
ASRRFRRGQGADSPLH
>TRBJ1-1|TRBV7-9
ASSLVGDRAF
>TRBJ2-7|TRBV27
ASSRDAMRLSPYEQY
>TRBJ1-1|TRBV6-1
ASSEKDNLGDTEAF
>TRBJ2-1|TRBV19
ASSIEQQSGQF
>TRBJ2-7|TRBV11-2
ASSPDRTGTAQY
>TRBJ2-5|TRBV7-8
ASRLASEETQY
>TRBJ1-1|TRBV9
ASSVAGTEAF
>TRBJ2-2|TRBV11-2
ASIGFRGPNTGELF
>TRBJ2-1|TRBV25-1
ASSEYGLGRQESNEQF
>TRBJ1-4|TRBV20-1
SAGVPFLF
>TRBJ2-3|TRBV12-3/TRBV12-4
ASSLRETTDTQY
>TRBJ2-7|TRBV5-1
ASSLVASGIYEQY
>TRBJ1-2|TRBV7-3
ASSSASGTSDGYT
>TRBJ2-1|TRBV10-3
AISDQGGRINEQF
>TRBJ1-2|TRBV5-5
ASSPGRPYGYT
>TRBJ2-3|TRBV12-3/TRBV12-4
ASSSGGRTDTQY
>TRBJ1-2|TRBV24-1
ATSDLGGNGYT
>TRBJ1-2|TRBV28
ASSFLSGSPTSNYGYT
>TRBJ2-7|TRBV20-1
SARDLVGGAYEQY
>TRBJ1-1|TRBV7-9
ASSLDWLDTEAF
>TRBJ2-2|TRBV7-9
ASSFPVSGELF
>TRBJ2-1|TRBV9
ASASGGRHEQF
>TRBJ2-5|TRBV12-3/TRBV12-4
ASSLGYGVTQY
>TRBJ2-3|TRBV5-1
ASTISGSDTDTQY
>TRBJ2-5|TRBV4-1
ASSSGRMIQETQY
>TRBJ2-3|TRBV7-9
ASSLSAGGPLADTQY
>TRBJ2-1|TRBV2
ASTWRSSSYNEQF
>TRBJ2-5|TRBV24-1
ATSERTAVSGETQY
>TRBJ2-1|TRBV7-2
ASSLEASAYNEQF
>TRBJ2-3|TRBV6-1
ASSEVAATSTDTQY